What follows is one T cell receptor (beta chain) and its context. The antigen is unknown. With a J-beta primer mix and a sample-barcoded 5' primer, a second PCR ran about 6 to 11 cycles. The authors tagged each cDNA molecule using a template-switch adaptor with 12 random nucleotides. In TCRdb, the 5' RACE reads were re-called with MiXCR into one record per CDR3 protein. The sample carries 1,500,000 or so distinct CDR3 sequences, about 42% recorded once. Trimming at V came to 3 bases and at J to 8 bases, leaving 2 bases not matched to a gene. The CDR3 runs 12 residues. Per the germline V gene, CDR1 is SGDLS and CDR2 is YYNGEE. This sample was included in a study of blood T cells in healthy people across ages. Study observations and caveats: Researchers deemed the diversity estimates from one million T cells underestimates. It was not known whether donors were CMV positive (a possible confounder of expanded clonotype changes).

Every sample had a minimum of 6 million PBMCs isolated. The sequence was collected from a woman between 18 and 29 years old in good health. The sequencing sample was made of blood. The J gene is TRBJ2-1, the V gene TRBV9, with 7 bases that match TRBD2. CDR3: CASSGRGYEQFF. The CDR3 nucleotides are TGTGCCAGCAGCGGGCGGGGGTATGAGCAGTTCTTC. The complete variable domain, with remaining parts taken from reference TRBV9 and TRBJ2-1, reads DSGVTQTPKHLITATGQRVTLRCSPRSGDLSVYWYQQSLDQGLQFLIQYYNGEERAKGNILERFSAQQFPDLHSELNLSSLELGDSALYFCASSGRGYEQFFGPGTRLTVL.